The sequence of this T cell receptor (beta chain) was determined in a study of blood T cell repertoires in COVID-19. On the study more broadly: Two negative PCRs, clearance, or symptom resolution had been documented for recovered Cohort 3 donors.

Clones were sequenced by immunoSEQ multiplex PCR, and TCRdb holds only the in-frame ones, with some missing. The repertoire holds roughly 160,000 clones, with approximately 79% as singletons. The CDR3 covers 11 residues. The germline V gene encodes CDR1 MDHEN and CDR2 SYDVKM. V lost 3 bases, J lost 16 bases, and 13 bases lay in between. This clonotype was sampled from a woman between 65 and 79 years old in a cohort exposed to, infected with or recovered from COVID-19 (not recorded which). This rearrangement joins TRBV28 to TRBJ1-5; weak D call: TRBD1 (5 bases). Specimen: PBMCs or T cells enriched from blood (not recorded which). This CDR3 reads CASSLWGEEHF. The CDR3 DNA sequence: TGTGCCAGCAGTTTGTGGGGCGAGGAACATTTT.